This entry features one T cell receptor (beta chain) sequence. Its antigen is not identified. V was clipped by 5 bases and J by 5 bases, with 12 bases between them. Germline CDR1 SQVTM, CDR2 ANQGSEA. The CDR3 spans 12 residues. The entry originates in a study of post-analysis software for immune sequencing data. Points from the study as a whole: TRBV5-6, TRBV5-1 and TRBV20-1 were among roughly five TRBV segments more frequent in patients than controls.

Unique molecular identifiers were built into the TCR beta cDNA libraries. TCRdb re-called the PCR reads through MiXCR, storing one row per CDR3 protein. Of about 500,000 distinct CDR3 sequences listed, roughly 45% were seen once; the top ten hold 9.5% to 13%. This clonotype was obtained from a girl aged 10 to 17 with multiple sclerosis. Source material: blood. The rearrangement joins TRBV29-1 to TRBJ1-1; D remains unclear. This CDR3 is CSVRRTGTEAFF. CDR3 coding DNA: TGCAGCGTTAGAAGGACGGGAACTGAAGCTTTCTTT. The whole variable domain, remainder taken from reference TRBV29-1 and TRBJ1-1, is SAVISQKPSRDICQRGTSLTIQCQVDSQVTMMFWYRQQPGQSLTLIATANQGSEATYESGFVIDKFPISRPNLTFSTLTVSNMSPEDSSIYLCSVRRTGTEAFFGQGTRLTVV.